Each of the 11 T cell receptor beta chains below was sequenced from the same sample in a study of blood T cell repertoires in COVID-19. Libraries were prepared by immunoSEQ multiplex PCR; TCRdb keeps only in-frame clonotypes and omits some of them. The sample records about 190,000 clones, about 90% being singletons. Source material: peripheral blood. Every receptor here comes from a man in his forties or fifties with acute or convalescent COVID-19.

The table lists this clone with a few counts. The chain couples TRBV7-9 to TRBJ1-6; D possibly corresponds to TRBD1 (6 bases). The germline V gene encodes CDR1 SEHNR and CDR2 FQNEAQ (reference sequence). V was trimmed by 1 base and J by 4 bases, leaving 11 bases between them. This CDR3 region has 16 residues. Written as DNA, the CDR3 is TGTGCCAGCAGCTTAGACAGGGCCGATTATAATTCACCCCTCCACTTT. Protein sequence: CASSLDRADYNSPLHF. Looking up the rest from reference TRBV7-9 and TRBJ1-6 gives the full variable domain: DTGVSQNPRHKITKRGQNVTFRCDPISEHNRLYWYRQTLGQGPEFLTYFQNEAQLEKSRLLSDRFSAERPKGSFSTLEIQRTEQGDSAMYLCASSLDRADYNSPLHFGNGTRLTVT.

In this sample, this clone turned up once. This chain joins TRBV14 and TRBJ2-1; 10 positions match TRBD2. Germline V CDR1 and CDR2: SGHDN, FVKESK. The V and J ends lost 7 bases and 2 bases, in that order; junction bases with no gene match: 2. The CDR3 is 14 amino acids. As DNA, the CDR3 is TGTGCCAGCACGACTAGCGGGCCCTACAATGAGCAGTTCTTC. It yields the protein CASTTSGPYNEQFF.

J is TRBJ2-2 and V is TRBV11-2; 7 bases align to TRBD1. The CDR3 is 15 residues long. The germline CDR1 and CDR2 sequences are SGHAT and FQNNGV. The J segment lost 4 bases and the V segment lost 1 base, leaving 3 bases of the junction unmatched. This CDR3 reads CASSLATGTTGELFF. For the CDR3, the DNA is TGTGCCAGCAGCTTAGCGACAGGGACCACCGGGGAGCTGTTTTTT.

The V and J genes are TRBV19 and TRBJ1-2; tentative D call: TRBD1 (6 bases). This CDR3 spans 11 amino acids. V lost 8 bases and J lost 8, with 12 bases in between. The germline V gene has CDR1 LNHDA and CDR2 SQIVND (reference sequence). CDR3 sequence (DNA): TGTGCCAGTCCCACAGGGCAAGGCTACACCTTC. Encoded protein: CASPTGQGYTF.

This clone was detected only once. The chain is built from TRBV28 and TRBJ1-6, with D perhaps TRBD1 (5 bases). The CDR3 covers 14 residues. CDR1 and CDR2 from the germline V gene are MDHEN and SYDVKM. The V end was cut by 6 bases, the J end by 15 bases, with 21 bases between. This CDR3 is CASSPITNTGLLHF. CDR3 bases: TGTGCCAGCAGCCCGATCACGAATACAGGCCTCCTCCACTTT. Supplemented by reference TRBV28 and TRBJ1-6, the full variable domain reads DVKVTQSSRYLVKRTGEKVFLECVQDMDHENMFWYRQDPGLGLRLIYFSYDVKMKEKGDIPEGYSVSREKKERFSLILESASTNQTSMYLCASSPITNTGLLHFGNGTRLTVT.

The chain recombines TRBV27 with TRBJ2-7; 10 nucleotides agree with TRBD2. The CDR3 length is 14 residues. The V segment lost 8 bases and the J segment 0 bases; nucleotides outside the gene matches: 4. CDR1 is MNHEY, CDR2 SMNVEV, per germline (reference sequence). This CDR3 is CASGTSGNSYEQYF. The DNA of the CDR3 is TGTGCCAGCGGCACTAGCGGGAACTCCTACGAGCAGTACTTC.

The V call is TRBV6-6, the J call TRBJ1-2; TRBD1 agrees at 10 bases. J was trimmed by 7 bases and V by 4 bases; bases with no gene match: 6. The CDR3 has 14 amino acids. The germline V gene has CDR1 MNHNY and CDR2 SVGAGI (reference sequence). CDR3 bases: TGTGCCAGCAGTTCGGACAGGGGGAGGGGTGGCTACACCTTC. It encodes CASSSDRGRGGYTF.

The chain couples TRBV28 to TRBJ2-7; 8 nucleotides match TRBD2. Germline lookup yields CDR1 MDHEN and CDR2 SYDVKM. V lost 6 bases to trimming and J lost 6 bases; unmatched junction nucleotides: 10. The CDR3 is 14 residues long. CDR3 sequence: CASRPGGAQGEQYV. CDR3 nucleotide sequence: TGTGCCAGCAGGCCGGGGGGGGCCCAAGGCGAGCAGTACGTC.

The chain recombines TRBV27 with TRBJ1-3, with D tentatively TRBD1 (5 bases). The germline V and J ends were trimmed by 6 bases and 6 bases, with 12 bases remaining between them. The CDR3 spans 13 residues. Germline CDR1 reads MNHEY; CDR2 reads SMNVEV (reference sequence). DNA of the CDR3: TGTGCCAGCAGCCCGGGAGGGGTAAACACCATATATTTT. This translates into CASSPGGVNTIYF.

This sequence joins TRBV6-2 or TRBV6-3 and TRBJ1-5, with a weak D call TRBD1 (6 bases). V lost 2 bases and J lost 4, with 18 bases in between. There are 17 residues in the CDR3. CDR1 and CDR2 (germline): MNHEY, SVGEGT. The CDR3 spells CASSYDRSPLWNQPQHF. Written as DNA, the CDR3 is TGTGCCAGCAGTTACGACAGGTCCCCGCTGTGGAATCAGCCCCAGCATTTT.

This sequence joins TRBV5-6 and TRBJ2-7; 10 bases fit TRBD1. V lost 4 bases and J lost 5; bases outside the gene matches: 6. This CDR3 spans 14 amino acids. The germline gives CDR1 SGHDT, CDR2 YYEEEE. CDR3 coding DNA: TGTGCCAGCAGCCCCAGACAGGGGGCCCACGAGCAGTACGTC. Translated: CASSPRQGAHEQYV.